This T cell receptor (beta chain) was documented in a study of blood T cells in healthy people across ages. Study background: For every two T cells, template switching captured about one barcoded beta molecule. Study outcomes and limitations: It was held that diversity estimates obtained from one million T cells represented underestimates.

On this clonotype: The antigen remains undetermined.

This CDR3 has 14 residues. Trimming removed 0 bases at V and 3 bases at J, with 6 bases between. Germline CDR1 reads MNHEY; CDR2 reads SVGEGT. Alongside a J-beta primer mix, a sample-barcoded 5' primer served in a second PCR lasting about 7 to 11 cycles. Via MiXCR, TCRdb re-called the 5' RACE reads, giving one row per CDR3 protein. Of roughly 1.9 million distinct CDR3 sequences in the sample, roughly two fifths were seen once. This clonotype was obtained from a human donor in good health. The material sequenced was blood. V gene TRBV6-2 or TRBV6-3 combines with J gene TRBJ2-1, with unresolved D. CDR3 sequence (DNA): TGTGCCAGCAGTTACTCGAACAGCTACAATGAGCAGTTCTTC. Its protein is CASSYSNSYNEQFF.